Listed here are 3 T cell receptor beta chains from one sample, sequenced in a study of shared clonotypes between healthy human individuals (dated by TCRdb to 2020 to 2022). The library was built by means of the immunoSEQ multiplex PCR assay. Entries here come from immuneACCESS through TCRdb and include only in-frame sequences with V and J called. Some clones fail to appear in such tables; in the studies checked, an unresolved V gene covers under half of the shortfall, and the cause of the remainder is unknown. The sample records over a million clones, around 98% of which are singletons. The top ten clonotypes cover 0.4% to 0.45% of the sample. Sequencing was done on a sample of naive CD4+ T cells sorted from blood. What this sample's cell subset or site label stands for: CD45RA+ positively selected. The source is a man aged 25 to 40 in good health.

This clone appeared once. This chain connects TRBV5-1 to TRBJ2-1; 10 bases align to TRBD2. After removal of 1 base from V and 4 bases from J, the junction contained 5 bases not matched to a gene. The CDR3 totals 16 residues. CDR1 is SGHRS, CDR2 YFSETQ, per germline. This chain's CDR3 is CASSLTASGSYNEQFF. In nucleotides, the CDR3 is TGCGCCAGCAGCTTGACGGCTAGCGGGAGTTACAATGAGCAGTTCTTC.

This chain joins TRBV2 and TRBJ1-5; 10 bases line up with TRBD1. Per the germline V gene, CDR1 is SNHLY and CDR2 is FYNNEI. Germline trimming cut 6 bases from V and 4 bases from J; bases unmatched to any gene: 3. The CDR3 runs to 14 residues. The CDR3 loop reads CASRDRGVNQPQHF. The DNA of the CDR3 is TGTGCCAGCAGGGACAGGGGGGTTAATCAGCCCCAGCATTTT. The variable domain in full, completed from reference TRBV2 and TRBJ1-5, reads EPEVTQTPSHQVTQMGQEVILRCVPISNHLYFYWYRQILGQKVEFLVSFYNNEISEKSEIFDDQFSVERPDGSNFTLKIRSTKLEDSAMYFCASRDRGVNQPQHFGDGTRLSIL.

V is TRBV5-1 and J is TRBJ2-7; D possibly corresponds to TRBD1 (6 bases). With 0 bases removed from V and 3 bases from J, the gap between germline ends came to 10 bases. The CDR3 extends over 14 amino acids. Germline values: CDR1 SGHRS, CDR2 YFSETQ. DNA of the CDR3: TGCGCCAGCAGCTTGGACAGGGTCCACTACGAGCAGTACTTC. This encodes CASSLDRVHYEQYF.